Below, 6 T cell receptor beta chains from the same sample are listed, as sequenced in a study of CD8 T cells in Susac syndrome. The authors reverse transcribed about 0.5 to 1 ug RNA with random hexamers. In TCRdb, the immunoSEQ multiplex PCR reads were re-called with MiXCR into one record per CDR3 protein. The sample comprises 100,000 to 150,000 distinct CDR3 sequences, around 96% of which are singletons, and 0.07% to 0.09% rests with the top ten. The specimen sequenced was CD4+ T cells from PBMCs. All receptors come from a human donor in good health.

The gene calls are TRBV7-2 and TRBJ2-5, with 8 bases aligning to TRBD1. Germline CDR1 reads SGHTA; CDR2 reads FQGNSA. J was trimmed by 2 bases and V by 8 bases; bases with no gene match: 7. There are 14 residues in the CDR3. The CDR3 nucleotides are TGTGCCAGCGGAATTAACAGGGGGCAAGAGACCCAGTACTTC. Amino acid sequence: CASGINRGQETQYF. The full variable domain, with the rest looked up from reference TRBV7-2 and TRBJ2-5, is GAGVSQSPSNKVTEKGKDVELRCDPISGHTALYWYRQSLGQGLEFLIYFQGNSAPDKSGLPSDRFSAERTGGSVSTLTIQRTQQEDSAVYLCASGINRGQETQYFGPGTRLLVL.

V gene TRBV6-6 combines with J gene TRBJ2-7, with D perhaps matching TRBD1 (5 bases). This CDR3 region has 12 residues. V was shortened by 8 bases and J by 3 bases, with 11 bases between the two germline ends. CDR1 and CDR2 from the germline V gene are MNHNY and SVGAGI (reference sequence). The CDR3: CASGNQGYEQYF. DNA of the CDR3: TGTGCCAGCGGCAATCAGGGCTACGAGCAGTACTTC.

V usage is TRBV7-9 and J usage is TRBJ2-7; either TRBD1 or TRBD2 may fit D (5 bases each). Deletions cut 2 bases from V and 0 bases from J, with 11 bases between. Germline loops: CDR1 SEHNR, CDR2 FQNEAQ (reference sequence). This CDR3 contains 15 residues. The CDR3 DNA sequence: TGTGCCAGCAGCTTAAGGGACGGTTACTCCTACGAGCAGTACTTC. Amino acid sequence: CASSLRDGYSYEQYF.

The chain carries TRBV7-2 and TRBJ2-7; 8 nucleotides match TRBD2. Trimming at V came to 1 base and at J to 3 bases, leaving 5 bases not matched to a gene. The CDR3 runs to 15 residues. Germline loops: CDR1 SGHTA, CDR2 FQGNSA. The CDR3 sequence is CASSLERGIYYEQYF. The DNA for the CDR3 is TGTGCCAGCAGCTTAGAGCGGGGGATCTACTACGAGCAGTACTTC.

The genes are TRBV25-1 and TRBJ2-5; 8 positions agree with TRBD1. Per the germline V gene, CDR1 is MGHDK and CDR2 is SYGVNS. The CDR3 extends over 15 amino acids. The V segment lost 0 bases and the J segment 3 bases; nucleotides outside the gene matches: 3. CDR3 bases: TGTGCCAGCAGTGAATATGCGACAGGGGAAGAGACCCAGTACTTC. Translation gives CASSEYATGEETQYF.

The chain couples TRBV6-6 to TRBJ2-7; TRBD2 agrees at 11 bases. This CDR3 contains 14 residues. The germline gives CDR1 MNHNY, CDR2 SVGAGI (reference sequence). Trimming at V came to 4 bases and at J to 7 bases, leaving 6 bases not matched to a gene. CDR3 loop: CASSSLAGVGEQYF. The CDR3 DNA sequence: TGTGCCAGCAGTTCACTAGCGGGAGTGGGGGAGCAGTACTTC.